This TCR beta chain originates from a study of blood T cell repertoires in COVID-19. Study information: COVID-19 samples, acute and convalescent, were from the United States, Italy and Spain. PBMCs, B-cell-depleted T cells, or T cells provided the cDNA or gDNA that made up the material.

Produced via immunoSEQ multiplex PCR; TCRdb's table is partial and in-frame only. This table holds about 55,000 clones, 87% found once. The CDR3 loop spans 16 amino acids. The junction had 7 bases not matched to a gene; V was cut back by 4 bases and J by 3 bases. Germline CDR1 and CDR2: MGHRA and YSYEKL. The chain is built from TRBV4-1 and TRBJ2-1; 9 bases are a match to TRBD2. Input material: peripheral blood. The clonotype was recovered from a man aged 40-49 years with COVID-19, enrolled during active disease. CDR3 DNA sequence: TGCGCCAGCAGCCGTTACAGCGGGAGGAACTACAATGAGCAGTTCTTC. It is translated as CASSRYSGRNYNEQFF.